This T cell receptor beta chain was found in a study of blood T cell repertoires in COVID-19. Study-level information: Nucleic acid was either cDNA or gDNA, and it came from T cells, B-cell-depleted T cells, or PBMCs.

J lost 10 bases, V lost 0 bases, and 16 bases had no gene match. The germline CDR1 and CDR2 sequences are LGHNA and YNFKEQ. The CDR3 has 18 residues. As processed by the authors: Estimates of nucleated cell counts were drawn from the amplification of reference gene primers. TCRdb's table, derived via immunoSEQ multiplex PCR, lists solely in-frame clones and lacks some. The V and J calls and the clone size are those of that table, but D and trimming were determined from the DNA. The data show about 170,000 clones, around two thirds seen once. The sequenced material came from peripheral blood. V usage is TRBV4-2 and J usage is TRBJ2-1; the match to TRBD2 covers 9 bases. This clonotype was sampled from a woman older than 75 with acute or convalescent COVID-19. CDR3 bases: TGTGCCAGCAGCCAAGATTTGGGTAGCGGGAGACGAGTTTGGGAGCAGTTCTTC. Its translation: CASSQDLGSGRRVWEQFF.